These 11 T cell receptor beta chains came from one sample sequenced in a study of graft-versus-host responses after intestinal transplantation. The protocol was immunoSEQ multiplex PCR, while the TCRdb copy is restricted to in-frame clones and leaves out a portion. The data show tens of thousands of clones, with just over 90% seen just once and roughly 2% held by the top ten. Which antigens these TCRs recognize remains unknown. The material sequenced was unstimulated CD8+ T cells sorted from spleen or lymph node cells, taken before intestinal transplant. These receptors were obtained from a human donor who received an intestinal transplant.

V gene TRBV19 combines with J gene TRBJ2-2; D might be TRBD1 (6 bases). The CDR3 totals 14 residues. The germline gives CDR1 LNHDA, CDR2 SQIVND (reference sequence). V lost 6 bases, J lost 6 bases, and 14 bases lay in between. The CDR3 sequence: CASSYGRGAGELFF. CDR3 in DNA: TGTGCCAGTAGCTATGGCAGGGGTGCCGGGGAGCTGTTTTTT.

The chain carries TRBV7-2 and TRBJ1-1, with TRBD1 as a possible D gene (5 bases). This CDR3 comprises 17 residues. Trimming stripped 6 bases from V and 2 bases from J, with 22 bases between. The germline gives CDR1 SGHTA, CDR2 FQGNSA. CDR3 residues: CASSPTIEQVSNTEAFF. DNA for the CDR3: TGTGCCAGCAGTCCAACGATCGAACAGGTTTCCAACACTGAAGCTTTCTTT.

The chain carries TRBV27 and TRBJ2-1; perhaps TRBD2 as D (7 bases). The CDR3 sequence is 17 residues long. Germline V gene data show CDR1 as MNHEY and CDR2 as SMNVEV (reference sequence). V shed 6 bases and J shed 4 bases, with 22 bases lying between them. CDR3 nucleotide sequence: TGTGCCAGCAGGTCGTCGCGGGGGCTAATTGATTACAATGAGCAGTTCTTC. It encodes CASRSSRGLIDYNEQFF.

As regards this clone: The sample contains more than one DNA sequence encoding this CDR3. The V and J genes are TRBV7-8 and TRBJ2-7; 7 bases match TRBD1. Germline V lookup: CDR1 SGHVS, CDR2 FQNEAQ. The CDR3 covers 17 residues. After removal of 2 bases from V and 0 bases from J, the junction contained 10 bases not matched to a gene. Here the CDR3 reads CASSLPSGTVFSYEQYF. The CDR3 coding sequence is TGTGCCAGCAGCTTACCGTCGGGGACAGTGTTCTCCTACGAGCAGTACTTC.

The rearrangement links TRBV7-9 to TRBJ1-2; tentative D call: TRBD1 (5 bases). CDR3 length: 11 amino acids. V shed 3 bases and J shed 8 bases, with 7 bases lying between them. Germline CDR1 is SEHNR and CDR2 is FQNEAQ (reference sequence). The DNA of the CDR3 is TGTGCCAGCAGCTTCGGGGGAGGCTACACCTTC. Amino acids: CASSFGGGYTF.

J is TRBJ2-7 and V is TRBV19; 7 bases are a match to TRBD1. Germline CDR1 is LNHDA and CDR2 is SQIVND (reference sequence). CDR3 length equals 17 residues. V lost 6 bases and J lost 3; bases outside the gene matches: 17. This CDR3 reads CASRYTGVERIVYEQYF. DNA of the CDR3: TGTGCCAGTAGATACACAGGGGTCGAACGGATAGTCTACGAGCAGTACTTC.

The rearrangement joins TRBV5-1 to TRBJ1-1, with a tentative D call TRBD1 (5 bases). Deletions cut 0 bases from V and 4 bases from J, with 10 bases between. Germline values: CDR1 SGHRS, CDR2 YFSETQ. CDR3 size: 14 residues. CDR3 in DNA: TGCGCCAGCAGCTTGGCAGGGATGGGCACTGAAGCTTTCTTT. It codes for CASSLAGMGTEAFF.

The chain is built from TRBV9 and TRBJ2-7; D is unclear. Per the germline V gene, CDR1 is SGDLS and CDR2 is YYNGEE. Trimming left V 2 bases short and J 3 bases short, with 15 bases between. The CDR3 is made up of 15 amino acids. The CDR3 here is CASSVGSPRHYEQYF. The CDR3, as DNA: TGTGCCAGCAGCGTCGGGTCCCCCCGTCACTACGAGCAGTACTTC. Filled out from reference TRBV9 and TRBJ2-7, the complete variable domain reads DSGVTQTPKHLITATGQRVTLRCSPRSGDLSVYWYQQSLDQGLQFLIQYYNGEERAKGNILERFSAQQFPDLHSELNLSSLELGDSALYFCASSVGSPRHYEQYFGPGTRLTVT.

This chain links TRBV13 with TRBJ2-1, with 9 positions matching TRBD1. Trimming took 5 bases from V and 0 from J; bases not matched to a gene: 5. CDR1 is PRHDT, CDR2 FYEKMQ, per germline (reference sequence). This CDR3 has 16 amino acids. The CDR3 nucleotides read TGTGCCAGCAGCGCACCGACAGGGGGCTCCTACAATGAGCAGTTCTTC. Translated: CASSAPTGGSYNEQFF.

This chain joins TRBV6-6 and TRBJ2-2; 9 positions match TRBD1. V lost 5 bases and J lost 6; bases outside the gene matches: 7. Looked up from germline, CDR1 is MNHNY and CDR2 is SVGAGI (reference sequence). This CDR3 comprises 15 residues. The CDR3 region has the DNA TGTGCCAGCAGTCGAACAGGGGGCGCATCCGGGGAGCTGTTTTTT. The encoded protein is CASSRTGGASGELFF.

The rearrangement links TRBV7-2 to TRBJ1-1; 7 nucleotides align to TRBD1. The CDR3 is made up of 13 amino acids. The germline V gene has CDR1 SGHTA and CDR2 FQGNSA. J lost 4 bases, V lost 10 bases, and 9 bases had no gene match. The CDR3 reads CAIKTGEGTEAFF. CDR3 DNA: TGTGCCATCAAAACAGGGGAAGGCACTGAAGCTTTCTTT.